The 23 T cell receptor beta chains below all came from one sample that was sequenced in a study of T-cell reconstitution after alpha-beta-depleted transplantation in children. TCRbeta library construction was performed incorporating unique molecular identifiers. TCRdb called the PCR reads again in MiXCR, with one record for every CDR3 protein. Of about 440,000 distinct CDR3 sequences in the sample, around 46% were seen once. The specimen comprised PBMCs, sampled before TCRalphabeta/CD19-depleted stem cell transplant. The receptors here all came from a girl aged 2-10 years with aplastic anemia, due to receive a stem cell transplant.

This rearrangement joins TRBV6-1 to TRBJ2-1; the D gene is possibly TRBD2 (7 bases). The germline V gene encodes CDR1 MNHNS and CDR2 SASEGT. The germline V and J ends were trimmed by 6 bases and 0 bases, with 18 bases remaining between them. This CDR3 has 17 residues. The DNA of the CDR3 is TGTGCCAGCAGCCTTATCTCGGGGGGCGGCTCCTACAATGAGCAGTTCTTC. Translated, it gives CASSLISGGGSYNEQFF.

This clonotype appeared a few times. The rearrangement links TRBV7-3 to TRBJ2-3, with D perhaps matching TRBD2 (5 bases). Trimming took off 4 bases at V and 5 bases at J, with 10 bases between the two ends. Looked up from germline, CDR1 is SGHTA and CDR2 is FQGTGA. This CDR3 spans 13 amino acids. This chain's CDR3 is CASSSLGRDTQYF. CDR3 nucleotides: TGTGCCAGCAGCTCTTTAGGGAGAGATACGCAGTATTTT.

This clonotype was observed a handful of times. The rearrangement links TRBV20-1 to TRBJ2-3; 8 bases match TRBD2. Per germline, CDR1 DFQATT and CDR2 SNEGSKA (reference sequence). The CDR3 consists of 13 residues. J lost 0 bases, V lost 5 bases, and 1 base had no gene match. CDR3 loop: CSAERGSTDTQYF. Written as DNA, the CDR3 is TGCAGTGCTGAGCGGGGGAGCACAGATACGCAGTATTTT.

CDR3 DNA sequence: TGTGCCAGCAGTTCCTCCAGGGGACTCGAGCAGTACTTC. Its translation is CASSSSRGLEQYF. The rearrangement joins TRBV6-2 or TRBV6-3 to TRBJ2-7, with D perhaps being TRBD1 or TRBD2 (6 bases each). Germline lookup yields CDR1 MNHEY and CDR2 SVGEGT. Between the trimmed V and J ends, which lost 4 bases and 6 bases, there was a span of 13 bases. CDR3 length: 13 amino acids.

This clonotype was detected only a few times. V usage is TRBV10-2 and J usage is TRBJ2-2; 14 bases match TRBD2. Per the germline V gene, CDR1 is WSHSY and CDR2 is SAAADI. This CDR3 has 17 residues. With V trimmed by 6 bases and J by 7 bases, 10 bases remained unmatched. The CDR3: CASRGGLAGVSGGELFF. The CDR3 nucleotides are TGCGCCAGCAGGGGGGGACTAGCGGGAGTCTCCGGCGGGGAGCTGTTTTTT.

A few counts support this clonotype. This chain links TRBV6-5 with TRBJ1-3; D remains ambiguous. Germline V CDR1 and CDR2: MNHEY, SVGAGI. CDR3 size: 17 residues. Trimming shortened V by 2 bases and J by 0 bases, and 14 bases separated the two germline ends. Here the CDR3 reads CASSYSLKASSGNTIYF. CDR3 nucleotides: TGTGCCAGCAGTTACAGCTTGAAGGCTAGCTCTGGAAACACCATATATTTT.

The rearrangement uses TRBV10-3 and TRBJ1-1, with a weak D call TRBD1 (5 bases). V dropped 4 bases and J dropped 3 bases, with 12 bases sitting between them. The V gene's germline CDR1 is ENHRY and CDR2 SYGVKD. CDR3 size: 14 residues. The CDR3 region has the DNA TGTGCCATCAGTGGCAGCAAAGGGGACACTGAAGCTTTCTTT. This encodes CAISGSKGDTEAFF.

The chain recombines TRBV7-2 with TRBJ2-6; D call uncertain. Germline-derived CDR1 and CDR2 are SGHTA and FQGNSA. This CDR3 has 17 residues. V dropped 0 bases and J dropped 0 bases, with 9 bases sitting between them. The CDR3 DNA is TGTGCCAGCAGCTTAGCGGGCGCCTACTCTGGGGCCAACGTCCTGACTTTC. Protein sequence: CASSLAGAYSGANVLTF.

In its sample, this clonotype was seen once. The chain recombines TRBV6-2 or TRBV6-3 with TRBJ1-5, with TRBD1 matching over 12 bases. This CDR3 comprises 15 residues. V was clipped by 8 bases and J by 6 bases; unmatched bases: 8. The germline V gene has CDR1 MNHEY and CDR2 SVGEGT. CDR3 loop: CASRGQGAPSQPQHF. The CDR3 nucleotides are TGTGCCAGCCGGGGACAGGGGGCGCCTTCTCAGCCCCAGCATTTT.

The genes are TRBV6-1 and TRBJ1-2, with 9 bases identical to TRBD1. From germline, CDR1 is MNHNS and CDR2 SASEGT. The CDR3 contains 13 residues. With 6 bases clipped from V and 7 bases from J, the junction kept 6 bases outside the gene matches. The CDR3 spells CASSLTGGLGYTF. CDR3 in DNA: TGTGCCAGCAGCCTCACAGGGGGCCTTGGCTACACCTTC.

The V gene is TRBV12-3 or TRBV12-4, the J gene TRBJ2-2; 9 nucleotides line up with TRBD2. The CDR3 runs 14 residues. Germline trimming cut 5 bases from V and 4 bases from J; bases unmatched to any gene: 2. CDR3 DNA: TGTGCCAGCAGTCCTAGCGGGATCACCGGGGAGCTGTTTTTT. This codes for CASSPSGITGELFF.

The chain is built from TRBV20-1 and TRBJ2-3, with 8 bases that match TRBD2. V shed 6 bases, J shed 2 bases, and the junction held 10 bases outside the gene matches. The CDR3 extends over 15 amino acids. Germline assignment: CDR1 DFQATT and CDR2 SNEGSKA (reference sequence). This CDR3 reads CSATGLVSATDTQYF. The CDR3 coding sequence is TGCAGTGCCACGGGACTAGTAAGCGCCACAGATACGCAGTATTTT.

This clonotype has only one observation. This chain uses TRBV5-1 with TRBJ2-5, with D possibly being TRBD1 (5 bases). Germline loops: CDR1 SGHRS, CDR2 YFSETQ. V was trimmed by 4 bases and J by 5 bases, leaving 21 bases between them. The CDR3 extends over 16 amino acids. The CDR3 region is CASSTYRSTSMETQYF. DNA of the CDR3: TGCGCCAGCAGCACCTACAGGAGCACCTCGATGGAGACCCAGTACTTC.

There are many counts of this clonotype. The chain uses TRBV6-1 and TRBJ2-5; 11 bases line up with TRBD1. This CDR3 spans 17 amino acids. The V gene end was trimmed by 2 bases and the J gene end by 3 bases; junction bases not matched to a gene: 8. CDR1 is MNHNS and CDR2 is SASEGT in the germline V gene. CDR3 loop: CASSEPRTGGRKETQYF. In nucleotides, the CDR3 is TGTGCCAGCAGTGAACCACGGACAGGGGGCCGAAAAGAGACCCAGTACTTC.

The CDR3 DNA reads as TGTGCCAGCAGTTTGATAAACTCCGGCTACACCTTC. Translating it yields CASSLINSGYTF. The chain recombines TRBV12-3 or TRBV12-4 with TRBJ1-2; D is unclear. The CDR3 sequence is 12 residues long. V lost 3 bases, J lost 8 bases, and 10 bases lay in between.

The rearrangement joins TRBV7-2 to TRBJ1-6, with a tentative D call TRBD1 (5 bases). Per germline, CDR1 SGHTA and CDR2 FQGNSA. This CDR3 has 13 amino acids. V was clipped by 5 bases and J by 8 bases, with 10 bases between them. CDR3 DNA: TGTGCCAGCAGCCTGGACAAAGATTCACCCCTCCACTTT. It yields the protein CASSLDKDSPLHF.

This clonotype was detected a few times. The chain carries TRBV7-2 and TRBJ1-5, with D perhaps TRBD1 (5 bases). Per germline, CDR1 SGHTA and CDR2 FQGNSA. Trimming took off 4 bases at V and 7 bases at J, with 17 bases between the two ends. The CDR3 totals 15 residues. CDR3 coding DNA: TGTGCCAGCAGCTCTAGGAGTGGGGGTGGCCAGCCCCAGCATTTT. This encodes CASSSRSGGGQPQHF.

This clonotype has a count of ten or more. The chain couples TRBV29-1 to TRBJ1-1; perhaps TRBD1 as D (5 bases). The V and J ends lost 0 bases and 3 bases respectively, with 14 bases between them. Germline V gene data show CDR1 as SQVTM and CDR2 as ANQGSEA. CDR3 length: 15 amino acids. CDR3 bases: TGCAGCGTTGAAGACGGGACTGAAAGGGACACTGAAGCTTTCTTT. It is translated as CSVEDGTERDTEAFF.

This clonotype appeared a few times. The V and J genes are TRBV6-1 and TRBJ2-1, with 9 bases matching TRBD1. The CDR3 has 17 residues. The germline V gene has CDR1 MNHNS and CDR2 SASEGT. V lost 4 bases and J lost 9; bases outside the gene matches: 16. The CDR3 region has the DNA TGTGCCAGCAGTGGCCAGTACCGGGACAGGGCCAAAAGTGAGCAGTTCTTC. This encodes CASSGQYRDRAKSEQFF.

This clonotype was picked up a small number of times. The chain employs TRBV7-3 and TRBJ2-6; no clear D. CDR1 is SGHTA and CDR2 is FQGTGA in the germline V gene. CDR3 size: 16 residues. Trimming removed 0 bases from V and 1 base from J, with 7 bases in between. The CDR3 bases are TGTGCCAGCAGCTTAACACGGCCGTCTGGGGCCAACGTCCTGACTTTC. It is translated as CASSLTRPSGANVLTF.

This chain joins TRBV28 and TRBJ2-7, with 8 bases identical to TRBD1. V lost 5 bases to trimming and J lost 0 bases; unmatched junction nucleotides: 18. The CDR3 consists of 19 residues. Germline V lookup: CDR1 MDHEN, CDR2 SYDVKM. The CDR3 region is CASSPLRTSTGASSYEQYF. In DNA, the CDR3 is TGTGCCAGCAGTCCCTTGCGCACCTCGACAGGGGCTTCCTCCTACGAGCAGTACTTC.

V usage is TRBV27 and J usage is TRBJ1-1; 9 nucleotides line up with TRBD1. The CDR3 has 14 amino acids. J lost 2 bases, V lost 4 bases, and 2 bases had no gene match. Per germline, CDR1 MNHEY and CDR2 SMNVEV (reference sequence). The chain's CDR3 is CASSWGQGNTEAFF. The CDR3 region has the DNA TGTGCCAGCAGTTGGGGACAGGGTAACACTGAAGCTTTCTTT.

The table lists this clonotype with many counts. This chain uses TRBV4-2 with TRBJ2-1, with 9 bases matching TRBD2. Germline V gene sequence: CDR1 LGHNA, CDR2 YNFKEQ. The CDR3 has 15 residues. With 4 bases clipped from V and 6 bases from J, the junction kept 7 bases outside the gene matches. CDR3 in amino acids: CASSPAGGTFNEQFF. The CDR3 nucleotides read TGTGCCAGCAGCCCGGCGGGAGGGACTTTCAATGAGCAGTTCTTC.